A selection of T cell receptor beta chains follows, all from one sample in a study of blood T cell repertoires in COVID-19. Repertoires were generated with immunoSEQ multiplex PCR, while TCRdb's copy carries only in-frame clones and drops some. The table has around 300,000 clones, over 70% seen once; the top ten hold around 5%. Sequencing was performed on PBMCs or T cells enriched from blood (not recorded which). Receptors were obtained from a man in his thirties or forties who had recovered from COVID-19. Each CDR3 is given with its conserved first and last residue. D genes are given only for firm matches. Rows give clone size only sometimes, using once, few, many, or a class for an expanded clone.

j_gene,d_gene,v_gene,abundance,CDR3aa,CDR3nt
TRBJ1-5,NA,TRBV6-9,NA,CAIPKSGGGDGSGRNQPQHF,TGTGCCATTCCGAAATCCGGGGGAGGGGACGGATCAGGCCGCAATCAGCCCCAGCATTTT
TRBJ1-6,TRBD1,TRBV28,NA,CASNIGTGEKVWYNSPLHF,TGTGCCAGCAACATAGGGACAGGGGAAAAGGTCTGGTATAATTCACCCCTCCACTTT
TRBJ1-3,TRBD1,TRBV24-1,NA,CATSDSGTGNTIYF,TGTGCCACCAGTGATTCCGGGACAGGGAACACCATATATTTT
TRBJ2-2,TRBD2,TRBV5-4,NA,CASSLALRGLAGGTGELFF,TGTGCCAGCAGCTTGGCACTACGCGGACTAGCGGGGGGAACCGGGGAGCTGTTTTTT
TRBJ2-1,NA,TRBV5-4,NA,CASSGRLGHVYNEQFF,TGTGCCAGCAGCGGTCGGTTGGGGCATGTTTACAATGAGCAGTTCTTC
TRBJ1-5,TRBD1,TRBV6-5,NA,CASRGQGASSQPQHF,TGTGCCAGCAGAGGACAGGGGGCGAGTTCTCAGCCCCAGCATTTT
TRBJ1-4,TRBD1,TRBV4-2,once,CASSQNDRGDEKLFF,TGTGCCAGCAGCCAAAACGACAGGGGTGATGAAAAACTGTTTTTT
TRBJ1-1,NA,TRBV29-1,NA,CSVERRDGLNTEAFF,TGCAGCGTTGAAAGGAGGGATGGTCTGAACACTGAAGCTTTCTTT
TRBJ2-7,TRBD2,TRBV5-1,NA,CATPRSQRGPGDEQYF,TGCGCCACCCCCCGTAGCCAGCGGGGGCCCGGGGACGAGCAGTACTTC
TRBJ2-7,NA,TRBV12-3/TRBV12-4,NA,CASRDSYSYEQYF,TGTGCCAGCAGGGACAGTTACTCCTACGAGCAGTACTTC
TRBJ1-2,NA,TRBV11-2,NA,CASSPAGGSSFYGYTF,TGTGCCAGCAGCCCAGCGGGGGGCTCCTCCTTCTATGGCTACACCTTC
TRBJ2-7,NA,TRBV20-1,NA,CSAITVYEQYF,TGCAGTGCTATCACGGTCTACGAGCAGTACTTC
TRBJ2-2,NA,TRBV4-2,NA,CASSHPGLRELFF,TGTGCCAGCAGCCACCCGGGACTGAGGGAGCTGTTTTTT
TRBJ2-5,TRBD1,TRBV6-5,NA,CASRFSGGETQYF,TGTGCCAGCAGATTTTCAGGGGGAGAGACCCAGTACTTC
TRBJ2-1,NA,TRBV18,NA,CASSPTVSYNEQFF,TGTGCCAGCTCACCCACAGTATCCTACAATGAGCAGTTCTTC
TRBJ1-5,TRBD1,TRBV13,NA,CASSRQGLQPQHF,TGTGCCAGCAGCCGACAGGGCTTACAGCCCCAGCATTTT
TRBJ2-1,NA,TRBV5-4,NA,CASSSPGINEQFF,TGTGCCAGCAGTAGTCCGGGGATCAATGAGCAGTTCTTC
TRBJ2-3,NA,TRBV14,NA,CASSPTSDLLLTDTQYF,TGTGCCAGCAGCCCGACTAGTGATCTACTGCTCACAGATACGCAGTATTTT
TRBJ2-1,TRBD2,TRBV7-6,NA,CASSSTIDATQRGEQFF,TGTGCCAGCAGCTCCACTATCGATGCGACTCAGCGGGGAGAGCAGTTCTTC
TRBJ2-7,TRBD2,TRBV2,NA,CASSPRLAGGYEQYF,TGTGCCAGCAGCCCCCGACTAGCGGGGGGCTACGAGCAGTACTTC
TRBJ1-5,NA,TRBV28,NA,CASSLATNSNQPQHF,TGTGCCAGCAGTTTGGCAACTAATAGCAATCAGCCCCAGCATTTT
TRBJ2-7,NA,TRBV14,NA,CASSQSKGAPSYEQYF,TGTGCCAGCAGCCAATCGAAAGGGGCCCCGTCCTACGAGCAGTACTTC
TRBJ1-3,NA,TRBV24-1,NA,CATSDLGRGGNTIYF,TGTGCCACCAGTGATTTAGGTCGCGGAGGAAACACCATATATTTT
TRBJ2-1,NA,TRBV5-1,NA,CASNDPRSSYNEQFF,TGCGCCAGCAACGACCCTAGGAGCTCCTACAATGAGCAGTTCTTC
TRBJ1-4,NA,TRBV13,NA,CASSLGQINEKLFF,TGTGCCAGCAGCTTAGGTCAGATTAATGAAAAACTGTTTTTT
TRBJ2-3,NA,TRBV29-1,NA,CSVEGGRGTDTQYF,TGCAGCGTTGAGGGGGGGCGCGGGACAGATACGCAGTATTTT
TRBJ2-7,NA,TRBV15,once,CATSRDQGGYEQYF,TGTGCCACCAGCAGAGACCAGGGGGGTTACGAGCAGTACTTC
TRBJ1-6,NA,TRBV5-5,NA,CASSAGGGNSPLHF,TGTGCCAGCAGCGCGGGGGGCGGTAATTCACCCCTCCACTTT